The clone carrying this T cell receptor (beta chain) was found a few times. This sample is drawn from a study of OX40 agonist ivuxolimab in advanced cancers. Study-level background: Clinicians treated patients with ivuxolimab, an agonistic anti-OX40 (CD134) antibody.

The protocol was immunoSEQ multiplex PCR, while the TCRdb copy is restricted to in-frame clones and leaves out a portion. The sample contains more than 50,000 clones, around 85% of which appear only once. The cohort excluded patients with autoimmune disease history or systemic immunosuppression. V gave up 2 bases and J gave up 3 bases, with 7 bases separating them. The V gene's germline CDR1 is MNHNY and CDR2 SVGAGI (reference sequence). CDR3 length: 13 amino acids. The chain is built from TRBV6-6 and TRBJ1-1; D remains unclear. Sample: CD4+ or CD8+ T cells sorted from blood, taken in a trial of the OX40 agonist ivuxolimab. The clonotype originates from an adult with an advanced solid tumor such as melanoma, head and neck, liver or kidney cancer. CDR3 bases: TGTGCCAGCAGTTACAGGCGGGACACTGAAGCTTTCTTT. Its protein is CASSYRRDTEAFF.